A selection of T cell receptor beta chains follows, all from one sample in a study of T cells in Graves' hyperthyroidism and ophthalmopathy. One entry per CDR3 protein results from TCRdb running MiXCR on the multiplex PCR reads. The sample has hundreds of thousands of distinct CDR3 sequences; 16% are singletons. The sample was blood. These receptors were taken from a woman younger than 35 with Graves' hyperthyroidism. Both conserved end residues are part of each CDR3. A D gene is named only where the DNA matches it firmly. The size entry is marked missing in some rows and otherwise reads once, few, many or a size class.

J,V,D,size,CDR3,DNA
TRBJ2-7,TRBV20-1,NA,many,CSAREGGGNYEQYF,TGCAGTGCTAGGGAGGGCGGAGGGAACTACGAGCAGTACTTC
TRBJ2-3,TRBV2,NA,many,CASSRVDYTDTQYF,TGTGCCAGCAGTCGAGTGGACTACACAGATACGCAGTATTTT
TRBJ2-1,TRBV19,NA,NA,CASSSWMNNEQFF,TGTGCCAGTAGTTCCTGGATGAACAATGAGCAGTTCTTC
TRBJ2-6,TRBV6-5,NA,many,CASSYATGSGANVLTF,TGTGCCAGCAGTTACGCGACAGGCTCTGGGGCCAACGTCCTGACTTTC
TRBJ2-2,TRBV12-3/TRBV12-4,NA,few,CASSLNSPNTGELFF,TGTGCCAGCAGTTTAAACAGCCCGAACACCGGGGAGCTGTTTTTT
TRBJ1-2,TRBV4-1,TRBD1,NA,CASSPQTGNHGYTF,TGCGCCAGCAGCCCCCAGACAGGGAACCATGGCTACACCTTC
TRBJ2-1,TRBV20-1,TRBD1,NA,CSATTGDRSYNEQFF,TGCAGTGCTACGACAGGGGATCGGTCCTACAATGAGCAGTTCTTC
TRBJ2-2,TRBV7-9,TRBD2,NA,CASSITTSDSGELFF,TGTGCCAGCAGCATTACGACTAGCGACTCCGGGGAGCTGTTTTTT
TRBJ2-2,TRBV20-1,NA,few,CSARTALLGELFF,TGCAGTGCTAGAACCGCCCTTCTCGGGGAGCTGTTTTTT
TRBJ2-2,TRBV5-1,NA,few,CASSFSANTGELFF,TGCGCCAGCAGCTTCTCAGCGAACACCGGGGAGCTGTTTTTT